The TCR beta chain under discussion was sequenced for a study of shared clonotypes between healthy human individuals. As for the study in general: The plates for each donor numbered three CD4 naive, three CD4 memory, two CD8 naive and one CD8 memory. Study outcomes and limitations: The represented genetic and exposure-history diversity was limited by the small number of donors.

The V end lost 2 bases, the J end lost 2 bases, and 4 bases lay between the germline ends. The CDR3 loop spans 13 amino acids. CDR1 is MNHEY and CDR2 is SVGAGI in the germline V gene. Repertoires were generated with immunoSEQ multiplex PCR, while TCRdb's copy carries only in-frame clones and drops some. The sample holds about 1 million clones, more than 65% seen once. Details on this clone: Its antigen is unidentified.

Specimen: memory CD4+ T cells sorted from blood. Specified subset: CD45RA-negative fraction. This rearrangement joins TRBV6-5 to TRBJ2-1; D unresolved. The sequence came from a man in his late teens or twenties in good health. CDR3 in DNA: TGTGCCAGCAGTTACCGGCCCTACAATGAGCAGTTCTTC. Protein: CASSYRPYNEQFF.